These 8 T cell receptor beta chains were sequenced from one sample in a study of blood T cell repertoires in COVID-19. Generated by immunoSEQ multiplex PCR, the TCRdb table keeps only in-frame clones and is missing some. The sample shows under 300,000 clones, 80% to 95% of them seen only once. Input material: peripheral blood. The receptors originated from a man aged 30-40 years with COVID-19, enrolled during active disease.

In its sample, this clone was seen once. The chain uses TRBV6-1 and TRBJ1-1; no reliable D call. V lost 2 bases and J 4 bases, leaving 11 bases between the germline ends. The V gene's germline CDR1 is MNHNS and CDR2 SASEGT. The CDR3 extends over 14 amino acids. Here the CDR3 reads CASSERAGSTEAFF. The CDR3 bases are TGTGCCAGCAGTGAAAGGGCGGGGAGCACTGAAGCTTTCTTT.

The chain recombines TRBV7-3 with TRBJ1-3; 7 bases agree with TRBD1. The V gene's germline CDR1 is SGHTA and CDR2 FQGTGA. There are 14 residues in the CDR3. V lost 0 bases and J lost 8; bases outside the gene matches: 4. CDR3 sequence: CASSLTDTGDTIYF. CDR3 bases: TGTGCCAGCAGCTTAACGGACACAGGGGACACCATATATTTT.

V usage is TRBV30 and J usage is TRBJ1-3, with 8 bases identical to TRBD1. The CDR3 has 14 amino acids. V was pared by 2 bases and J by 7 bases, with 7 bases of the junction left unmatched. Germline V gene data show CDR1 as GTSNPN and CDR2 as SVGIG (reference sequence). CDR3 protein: CAWSLGQEGNTIYF. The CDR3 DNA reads TGTGCCTGGAGTTTGGGACAGGAAGGGAACACCATATATTTT.

DNA of the CDR3: TGTGCCACCAGCAGGCCCGGACATTTTGGAAACACCATATATTTT. Amino acid sequence: CATSRPGHFGNTIYF. The gene calls are TRBV15 and TRBJ1-3; maybe TRBD1 (5 bases). The CDR3 covers 15 residues. CDR1 is LNHNV, CDR2 YYDKDF, per germline (reference sequence). Trimming took 3 bases from V and 3 from J, leaving 12 bases between them.

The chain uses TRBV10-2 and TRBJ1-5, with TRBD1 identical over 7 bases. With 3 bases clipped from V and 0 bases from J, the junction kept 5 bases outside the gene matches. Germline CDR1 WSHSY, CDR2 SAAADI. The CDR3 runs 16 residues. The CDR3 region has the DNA TGCGCCAGCAGTGAAATCCCAGGGGGTAGCAATCAGCCCCAGCATTTT. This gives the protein CASSEIPGGSNQPQHF.

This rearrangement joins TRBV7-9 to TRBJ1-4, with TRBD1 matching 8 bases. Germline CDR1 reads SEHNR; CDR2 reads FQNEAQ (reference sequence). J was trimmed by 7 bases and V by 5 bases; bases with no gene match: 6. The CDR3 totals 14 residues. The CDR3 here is CASSVGQGSEKLFF. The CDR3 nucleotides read TGTGCCAGCAGCGTTGGACAGGGAAGTGAAAAACTGTTTTTT.

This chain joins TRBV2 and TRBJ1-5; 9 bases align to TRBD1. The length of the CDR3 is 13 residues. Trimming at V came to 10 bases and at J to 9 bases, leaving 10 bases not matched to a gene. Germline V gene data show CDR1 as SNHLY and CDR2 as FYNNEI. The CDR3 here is CATRTGDEGPQHF. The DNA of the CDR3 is TGTGCCACCCGGACAGGGGATGAGGGGCCCCAGCATTTT.

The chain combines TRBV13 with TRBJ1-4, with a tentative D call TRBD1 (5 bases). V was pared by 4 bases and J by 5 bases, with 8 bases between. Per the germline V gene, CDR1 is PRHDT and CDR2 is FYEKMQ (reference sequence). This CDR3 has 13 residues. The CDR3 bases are TGTGCCAGCAGCTCGGACACAAATGAAAAACTGTTTTTT. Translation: CASSSDTNEKLFF.